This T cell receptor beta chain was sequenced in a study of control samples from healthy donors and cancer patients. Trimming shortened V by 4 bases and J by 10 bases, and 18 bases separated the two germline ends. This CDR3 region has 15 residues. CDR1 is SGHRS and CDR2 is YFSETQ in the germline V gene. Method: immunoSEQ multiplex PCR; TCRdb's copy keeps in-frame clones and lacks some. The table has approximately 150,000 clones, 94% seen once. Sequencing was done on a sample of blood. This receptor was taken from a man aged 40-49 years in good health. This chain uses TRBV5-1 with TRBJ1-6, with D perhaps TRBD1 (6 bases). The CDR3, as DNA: TGCGCCAGCAGCCCCTCAGTAAGGGGGGAGTCACCCCTCCACTTT. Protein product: CASSPSVRGESPLHF.